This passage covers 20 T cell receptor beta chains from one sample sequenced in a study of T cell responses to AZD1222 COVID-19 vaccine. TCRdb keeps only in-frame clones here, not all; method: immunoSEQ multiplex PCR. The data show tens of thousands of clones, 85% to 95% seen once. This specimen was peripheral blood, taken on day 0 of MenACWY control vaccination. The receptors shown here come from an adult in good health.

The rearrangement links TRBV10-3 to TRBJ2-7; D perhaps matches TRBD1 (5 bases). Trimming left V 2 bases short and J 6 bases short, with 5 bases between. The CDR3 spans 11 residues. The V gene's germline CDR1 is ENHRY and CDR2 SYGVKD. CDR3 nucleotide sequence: TGTGCCATCAGTGAGCAGGGCGAGCAGTACTTC. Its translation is CAISEQGEQYF.

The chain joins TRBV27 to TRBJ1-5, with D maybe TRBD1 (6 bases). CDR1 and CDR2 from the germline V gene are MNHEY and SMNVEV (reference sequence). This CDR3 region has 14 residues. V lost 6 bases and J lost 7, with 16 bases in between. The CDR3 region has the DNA TGTGCCAGCAGCCCCGTTCCTGACAGGCAGCCCCAGCATTTT. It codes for CASSPVPDRQPQHF.

In DNA form, the CDR3 reads TGCACCAGCAGCCAAGATAGAGAGCCTCTCGGAAAACTGTTTTTT. Residues: CTSSQDREPLGKLFF. V and J are TRBV1 and TRBJ1-4. TRBV1 is noted as a pseudogene. This CDR3 has 15 residues.

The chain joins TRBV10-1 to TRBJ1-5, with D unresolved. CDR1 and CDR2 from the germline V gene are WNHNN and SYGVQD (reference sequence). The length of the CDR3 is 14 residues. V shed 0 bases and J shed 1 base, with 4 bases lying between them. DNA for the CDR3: TGCGCCAGCAGTGAGTCGGGCAGCAATCAGCCCCAGCATTTT. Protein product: CASSESGSNQPQHF.

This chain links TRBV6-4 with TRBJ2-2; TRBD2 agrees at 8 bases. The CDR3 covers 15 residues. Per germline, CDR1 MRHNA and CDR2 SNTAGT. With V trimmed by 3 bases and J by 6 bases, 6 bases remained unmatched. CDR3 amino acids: CASSEVAGPAGELFF. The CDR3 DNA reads TGTGCCAGCAGTGAAGTAGCGGGACCGGCCGGGGAGCTGTTTTTT.

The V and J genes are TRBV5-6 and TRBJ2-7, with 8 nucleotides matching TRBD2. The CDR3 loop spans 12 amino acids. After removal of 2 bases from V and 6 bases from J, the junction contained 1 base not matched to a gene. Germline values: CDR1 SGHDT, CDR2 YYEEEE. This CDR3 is CASSFSGIEQYF. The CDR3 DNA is TGTGCCAGCAGCTTTAGCGGGATCGAGCAGTACTTC.

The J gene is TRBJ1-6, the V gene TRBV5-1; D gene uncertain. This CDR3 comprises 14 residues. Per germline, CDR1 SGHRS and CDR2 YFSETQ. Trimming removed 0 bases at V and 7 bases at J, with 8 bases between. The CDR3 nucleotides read TGCGCCAGCAGCTTGGCGAGGGAAAATTCACCCCTCCACTTT. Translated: CASSLARENSPLHF.

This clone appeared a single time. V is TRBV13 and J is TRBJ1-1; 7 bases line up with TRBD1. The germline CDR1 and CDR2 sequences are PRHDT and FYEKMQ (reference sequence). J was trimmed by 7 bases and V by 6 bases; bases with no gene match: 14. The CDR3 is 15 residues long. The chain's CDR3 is CASSFRETGEREAFF. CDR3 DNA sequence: TGTGCCAGCAGTTTCCGGGAAACAGGGGAGCGTGAAGCTTTCTTT.

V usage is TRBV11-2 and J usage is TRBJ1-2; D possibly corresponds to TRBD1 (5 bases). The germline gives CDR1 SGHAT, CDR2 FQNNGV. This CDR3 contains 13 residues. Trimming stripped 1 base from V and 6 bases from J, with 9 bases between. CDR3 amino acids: CASSLVEGHGYTF. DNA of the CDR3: TGTGCCAGCAGCTTAGTGGAGGGACATGGCTACACCTTC.

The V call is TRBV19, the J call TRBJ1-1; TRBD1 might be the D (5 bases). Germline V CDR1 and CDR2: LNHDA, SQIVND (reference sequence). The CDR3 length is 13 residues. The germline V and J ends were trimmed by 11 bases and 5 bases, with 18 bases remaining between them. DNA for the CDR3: TGTGCCTCGAAGGGCAGGGAAAGAACTGAAGCTTTCTTT. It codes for CASKGRERTEAFF.

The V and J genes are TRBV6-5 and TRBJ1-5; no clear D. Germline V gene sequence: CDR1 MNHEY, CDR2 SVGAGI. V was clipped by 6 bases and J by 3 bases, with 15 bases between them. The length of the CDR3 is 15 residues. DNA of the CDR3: TGTGCCAGCAGCCCCGACCGAGGTTACAATCAGCCCCAGCATTTT. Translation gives CASSPDRGYNQPQHF.

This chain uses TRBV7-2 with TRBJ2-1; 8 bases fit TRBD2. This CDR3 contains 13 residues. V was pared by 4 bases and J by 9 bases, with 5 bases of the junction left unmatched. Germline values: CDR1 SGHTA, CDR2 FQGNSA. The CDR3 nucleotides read TGTGCCAGCAGCTCCCGACTAGCGAGTGAGCAGTTCTTC. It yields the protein CASSSRLASEQFF.

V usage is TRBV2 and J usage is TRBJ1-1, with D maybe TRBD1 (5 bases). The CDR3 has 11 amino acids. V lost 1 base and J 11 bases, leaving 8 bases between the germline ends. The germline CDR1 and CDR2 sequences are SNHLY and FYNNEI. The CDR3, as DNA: TGTGCCAGCAGTGAAGGGGGCCAGGCTTTCTTT. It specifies CASSEGGQAFF. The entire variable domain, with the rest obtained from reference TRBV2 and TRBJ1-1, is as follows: EPEVTQTPSHQVTQMGQEVILRCVPISNHLYFYWYRQILGQKVEFLVSFYNNEISEKSEIFDDQFSVERPDGSNFTLKIRSTKLEDSAMYFCASSEGGQAFFGQGTRLTVV.

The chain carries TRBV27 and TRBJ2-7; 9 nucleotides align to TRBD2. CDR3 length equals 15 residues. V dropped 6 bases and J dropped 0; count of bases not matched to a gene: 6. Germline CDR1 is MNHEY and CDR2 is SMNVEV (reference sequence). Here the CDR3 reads CASRRLAAPSYEQYF. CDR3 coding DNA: TGTGCCAGCAGAAGACTAGCGGCACCCTCCTACGAGCAGTACTTC.

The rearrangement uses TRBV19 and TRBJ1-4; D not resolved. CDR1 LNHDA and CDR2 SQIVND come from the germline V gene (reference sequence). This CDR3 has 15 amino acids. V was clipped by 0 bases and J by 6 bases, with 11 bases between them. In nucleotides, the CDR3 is TGTGCCAGTAGTATAGAGAGTGCCAGATATGAAAAACTGTTTTTT. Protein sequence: CASSIESARYEKLFF.

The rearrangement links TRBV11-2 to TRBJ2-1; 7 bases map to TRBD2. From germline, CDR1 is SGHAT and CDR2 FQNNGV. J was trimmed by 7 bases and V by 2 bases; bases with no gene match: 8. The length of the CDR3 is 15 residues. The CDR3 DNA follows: TGTGCCAGCAGCTTACTCGGGAGGCCGGCAAATGAGCAGTTCTTC. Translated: CASSLLGRPANEQFF.

DNA of the CDR3: TGTGCCAGCAGTTACAGGACAGAAAATTCACCCCTCCACTTT. This encodes CASSYRTENSPLHF. The V call is TRBV6-5, the J call TRBJ1-6, with D possibly matching TRBD1 (6 bases). V lost 2 bases and J 7 bases, leaving 9 bases between the germline ends. The V gene's germline CDR1 is MNHEY and CDR2 SVGAGI. This CDR3 region has 14 residues.

The CDR3 DNA reads as TGTGCCAGTAGTACTGACAGGTTTAATGAAAAACTGTTTTTT. Residues: CASSTDRFNEKLFF. J is TRBJ1-4 and V is TRBV19; D perhaps matches TRBD1 (6 bases). In germline, CDR1 is LNHDA, CDR2 SQIVND (reference sequence). The V end lost 4 bases, the J end lost 4 bases, and 10 bases lay between the germline ends. This CDR3 has 14 amino acids.

The DNA of the CDR3 is TGCGCCAGCAGCTTAGGGGGCCCTCTTGGCTACACCTTC. Encoded protein: CASSLGGPLGYTF. V and J are TRBV5-1 and TRBJ1-2; TRBD1 aligns across 7 bases. Germline assignment: CDR1 SGHRS and CDR2 YFSETQ. The CDR3 spans 13 residues. The junction had 5 bases not matched to a gene; V was cut back by 2 bases and J by 7 bases.

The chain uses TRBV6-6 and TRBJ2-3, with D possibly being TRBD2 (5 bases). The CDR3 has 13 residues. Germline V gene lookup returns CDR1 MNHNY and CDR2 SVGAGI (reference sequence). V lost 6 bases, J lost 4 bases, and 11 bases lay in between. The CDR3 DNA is TGTGCCAGCAGGGCCGGAGGTGCAGATACGCAGTATTTT. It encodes CASRAGGADTQYF.